This TCR beta chain was sequenced during a study of T cell repertoires in cytomegalovirus infection. On the study more broadly: The public TCR beta signatures pointed to both CMV infection and matching HLA type. Regarding the study as a whole: It was HLA-C-restricted CMV-specific TCR beta clonotypes that dominated the response ex vivo. There were carriers of CMV plus the relevant HLA, and cumulative public TCR beta family frequency identified them.

This clonotype appeared a few times. What it binds is not known. The V end was cut by 4 bases, the J end by 3 bases, with 16 bases between. The CDR3 consists of 16 residues. The germline V gene has CDR1 MGHDK and CDR2 SYGVNS. TCRdb analysed the reads with MiXCR anew, one entry per CDR3 protein. Of about 830,000 distinct CDR3 sequences in the sample, about 30% were seen once. V usage is TRBV25-1 and J usage is TRBJ1-5, with D perhaps TRBD1 (5 bases). The sequence came from a human donor in good health (CMV status not recorded). Some clones in this sample may be carry-over from other donors' samples. Sequenced here: cultured CD8+ T cells from PBMCs, sampled from culture after CMV antigen stimulation. The CDR3 loop reads CASSVPMDTDNQPQHF. CDR3 DNA sequence: TGTGCCAGCAGTGTCCCCATGGACACTGACAATCAGCCCCAGCATTTT.